Shown below are 5 T cell receptor beta chains from a single sample sequenced in a study of blood T cells in healthy people across ages. The second PCR ran roughly 7 to 12 cycles with a sample-barcoded 5' primer and J-beta primers. TCRdb re-analysed the 5' RACE reads in MiXCR, keeping a single row per CDR3 protein. Here the sample spans some 750,000 distinct CDR3 sequences, 22% being singletons. The sequencing input was blood. These receptors all stem from a man between 65 and 79 years old in good health.

J is TRBJ2-5 and V is TRBV5-1; D is possibly TRBD1 (6 bases). The CDR3 extends over 14 amino acids. Germline-derived CDR1 and CDR2 are SGHRS and YFSETQ. V shed 4 bases and J shed 5 bases, with 15 bases lying between them. The CDR3 region has the DNA TGCGCCAGCAGCCCGAGACAGGCTCAGGAGACCCAGTACTTC. Protein sequence: CASSPRQAQETQYF.

This clonotype was observed a few times. V usage is TRBV11-2 and J usage is TRBJ1-3; D gene ambiguous. V lost 5 bases and J 4 bases, leaving 9 bases between the germline ends. CDR1 is SGHAT and CDR2 is FQNNGV in the germline V gene. CDR3 length: 13 residues. The CDR3 region has the DNA TGTGCCAGCAGCGGGTTGGAAGGAAACACCATATATTTT. Amino acids: CASSGLEGNTIYF.

Concerning this clonotype itself: As the CDR3 is not closed by the conserved phenylalanine or tryptophan, this likely results from a read error. The V call is TRBV7-8, the J call TRBJ2-3, with D possibly matching TRBD1 (5 bases). The CDR3 spans 14 residues. Deletions cut 6 bases from V and 3 bases from J, with 13 bases between. Germline values: CDR1 SGHVS, CDR2 FQNEAQ. The CDR3 nucleotides read TGTGCCAGCAGTCAGGGTCGGATGACAGATACGCAGTATGTT. Residues: CASSQGRMTDTQYV.

This clonotype showed up many times. The chain uses TRBV29-1 and TRBJ2-5; 11 bases line up with TRBD2. The CDR3 sequence is 17 residues long. Germline V gene data show CDR1 as SQVTM and CDR2 as ANQGSEA. V lost 3 bases and J lost 2; bases outside the gene matches: 11. CDR3 bases: TGCAGCGTTGAGAGCCTAGCGGGGGGTAGGCTTCAAGAGACCCAGTACTTC. It translates to CSVESLAGGRLQETQYF.

V is TRBV6-1 and J is TRBJ2-4; D unclear. V was pared by 2 bases and J by 6 bases, with 8 bases between. Germline lookup yields CDR1 MNHNS and CDR2 SASEGT. The CDR3 covers 13 residues. CDR3 nucleotide sequence: TGTGCCAGCAGTGAAACCCGCGGAAACATTCAGTACTTC. As protein: CASSETRGNIQYF.